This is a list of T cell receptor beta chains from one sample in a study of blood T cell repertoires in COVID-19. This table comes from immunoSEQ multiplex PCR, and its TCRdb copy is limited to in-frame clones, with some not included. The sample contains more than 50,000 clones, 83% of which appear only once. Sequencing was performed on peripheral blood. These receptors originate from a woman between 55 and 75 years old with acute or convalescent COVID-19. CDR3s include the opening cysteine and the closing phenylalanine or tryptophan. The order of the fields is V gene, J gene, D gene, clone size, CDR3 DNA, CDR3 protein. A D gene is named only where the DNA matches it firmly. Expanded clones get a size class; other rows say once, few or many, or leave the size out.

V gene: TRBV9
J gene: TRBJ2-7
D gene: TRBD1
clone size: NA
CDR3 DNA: TGTGCCAGCAGCGTATCCGGGACAGGGTCAGGCGAGCAGTACTTC
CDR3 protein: CASSVSGTGSGEQYF

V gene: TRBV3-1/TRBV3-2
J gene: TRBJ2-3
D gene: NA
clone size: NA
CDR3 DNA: TGTGCCAGCAGCCAACCGTTTAGCGGCACAGATACGCAGTATTTT
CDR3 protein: CASSQPFSGTDTQYF

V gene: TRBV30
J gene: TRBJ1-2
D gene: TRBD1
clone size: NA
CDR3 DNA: TGTGCCTGGAGTGTCATAGGGGGCGGCTACACCTTC
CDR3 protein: CAWSVIGGGYTF

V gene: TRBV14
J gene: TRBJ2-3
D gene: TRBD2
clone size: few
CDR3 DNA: TGTGCCAGCAGCCCTTCCGGGGGACTAGCGTCTGATACGCAGTATTTT
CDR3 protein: CASSPSGGLASDTQYF

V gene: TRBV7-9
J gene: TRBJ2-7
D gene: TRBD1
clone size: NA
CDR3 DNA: TGTGCCAGCAGCTCCGGGACAGGGGCCTACGAGCAGTACTTC
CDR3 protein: CASSSGTGAYEQYF

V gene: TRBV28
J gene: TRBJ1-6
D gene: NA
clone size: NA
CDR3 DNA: TGTGCCAGCAGTCGGGGGGGAGGCTCACCCCTCCACTTT
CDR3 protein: CASSRGGGSPLHF

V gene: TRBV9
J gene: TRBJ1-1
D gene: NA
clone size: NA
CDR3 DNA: NA
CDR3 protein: CASSVGSGTGGTFF

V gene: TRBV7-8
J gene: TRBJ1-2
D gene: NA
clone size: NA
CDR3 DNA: TGTGCCAGCAGTTTAAGGGGGAAGGCTCGGCGGCCCTATGGCTACACCTTC
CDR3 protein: CASSLRGKARRPYGYTF

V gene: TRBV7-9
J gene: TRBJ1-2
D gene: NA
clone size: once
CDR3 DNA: TGTGCCAGCAGCGTCCATACAGGCTACACCTTC
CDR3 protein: CASSVHTGYTF

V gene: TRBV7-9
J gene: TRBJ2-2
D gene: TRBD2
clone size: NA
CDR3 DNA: TGTGCCAGCAGCCCTGGGACTAGCCGCACCGGGGAGCTGTTTTTT
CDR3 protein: CASSPGTSRTGELFF